The sequence of this T cell receptor beta chain was determined in a study of T cell repertoires in cytomegalovirus infection. Whole-study findings and limits: The ex vivo response was dominated by HLA-C-restricted CMV-specific TCR beta clonotypes.

TCRdb used MiXCR to reprocess the reads, holding one entry per CDR3 protein. This sample has 630,000 or so distinct CDR3 sequences, with approximately 24% found just once. Per germline, CDR1 LGHDT and CDR2 YNNKEL (reference sequence). CDR3 length: 17 residues. V lost 1 base and J 5 bases, leaving 18 bases between the germline ends. This clonotype was picked up a small number of times. Its antigen is currently unknown. The sequenced sample consisted of CD8+ T cells from PBMCs. The rearrangement uses TRBV3-1 and TRBJ1-5; TRBD1 is a possible D gene (5 bases). The clonotype originates from a human donor in good health (CMV status not recorded). Some clones in this sample may be carry-over from other donors' samples. The CDR3 DNA follows: TGTGCCAGCAGCCAAGGATTAGAGTGGGGGGAACATCAGCCCCAGCATTTT. The encoded protein is CASSQGLEWGEHQPQHF.